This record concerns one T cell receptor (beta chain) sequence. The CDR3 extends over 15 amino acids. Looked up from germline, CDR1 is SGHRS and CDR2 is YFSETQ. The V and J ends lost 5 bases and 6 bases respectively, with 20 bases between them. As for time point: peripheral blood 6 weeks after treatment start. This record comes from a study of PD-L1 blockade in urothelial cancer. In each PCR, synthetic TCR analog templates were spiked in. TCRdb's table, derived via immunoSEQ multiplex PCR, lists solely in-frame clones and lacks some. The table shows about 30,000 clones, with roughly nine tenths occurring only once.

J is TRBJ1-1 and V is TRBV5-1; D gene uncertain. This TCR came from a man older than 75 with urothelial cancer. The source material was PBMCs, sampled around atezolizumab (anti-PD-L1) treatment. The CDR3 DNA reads TGCGCCAGCAGTCCGGGGTTCGGAGGAGACTCTGAAGCTTTCTTT. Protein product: CASSPGFGGDSEAFF.